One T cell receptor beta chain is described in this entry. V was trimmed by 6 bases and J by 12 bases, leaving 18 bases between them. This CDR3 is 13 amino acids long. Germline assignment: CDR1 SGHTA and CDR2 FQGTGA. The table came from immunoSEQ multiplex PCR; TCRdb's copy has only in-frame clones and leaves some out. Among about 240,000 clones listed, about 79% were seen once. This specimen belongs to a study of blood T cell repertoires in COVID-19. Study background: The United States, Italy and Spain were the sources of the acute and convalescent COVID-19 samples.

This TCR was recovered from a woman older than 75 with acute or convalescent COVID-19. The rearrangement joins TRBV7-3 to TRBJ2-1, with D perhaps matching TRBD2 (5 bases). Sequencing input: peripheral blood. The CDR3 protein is CASSPNGGEVQFF. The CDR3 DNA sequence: TGTGCCAGCAGTCCAAACGGAGGAGAGGTGCAGTTCTTC. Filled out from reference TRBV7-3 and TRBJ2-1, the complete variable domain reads GAGVSQTPSNKVTEKGKYVELRCDPISGHTALYWYRQSLGQGPEFLIYFQGTGAADDSGLPNDRFFAVRPEGSVSTLKIQRTERGDSAVYLCASSPNGGEVQFFGPGTRLTVL.